Listed below are T cell receptor beta chains from one sample, sequenced in a study of T cells after yellow fever vaccination. One entry per CDR3 protein, called by TCRdb with MiXCR from the 5' RACE reads. The data show a few hundred thousand distinct CDR3 sequences, less than 8.5% seen once. Source: CD4+ T cells sorted from PBMCs, taken 15 days after the yellow fever booster vaccination. Receptors originate from a man between 25 and 39 years old who received the YFV17D yellow fever vaccine. Both conserved end residues are part of each CDR3. D genes are given only for firm matches. Only part of the rows carry a size: once, few, many, or a class if the clone is expanded.

d_call | j_call | clone_size | cdr3_length | v_call | cdr3_aa | cdr3_nt
. | TRBJ2-1 | few | 13 | TRBV6-2/TRBV6-3 | CASSYSRNNEQFF | TGTGCCAGCAGTTACTCCCGAAACAATGAGCAGTTCTTC
TRBD2 | TRBJ2-3 | . | 14 | TRBV10-3 | CAISELAGRDTQYF | TGTGCCATCAGTGAGTTAGCGGGACGAGATACGCAGTATTTT
. | TRBJ2-7 | many | 15 | TRBV14 | CASSHPKTGSYEQYF | TGTGCCAGCAGCCACCCCAAGACAGGCTCCTACGAGCAGTACTTC
. | TRBJ2-1 | . | 17 | TRBV21-1 | CASSPRTSGRYNNEQFF | TGTGCCAGCAGCCCCCGGACTAGCGGGAGATATAACAATGAGCAGTTCTTC
. | TRBJ1-2 | few | 12 | TRBV5-1 | CASSLDVAGYTF | TGCGCCAGCAGCTTGGATGTAGCGGGCTACACCTTC
TRBD2 | TRBJ2-5 | . | 16 | TRBV20-1 | CSATLPSGMSQETQYF | TGCAGTGCGACTCTCCCTAGCGGGATGTCCCAAGAGACCCAGTACTTC
TRBD1 | TRBJ2-6 | . | 17 | TRBV15 | CATSNRDRLSGANVLTF | TGTGCCACCAGCAACCGGGACAGGCTCTCTGGGGCCAACGTCCTGACTTTC
TRBD2 | TRBJ2-1 | many | 16 | TRBV12-3/TRBV12-4 | CASSPGLAGVGNEQFF | TGTGCCAGCAGTCCGGGACTAGCGGGAGTCGGTAATGAGCAGTTCTTC
. | TRBJ2-7 | . | 11 | TRBV5-6 | CASSLEQEQYF | TGTGCCAGCAGCTTGGAGCAGGAGCAGTACTTC
. | TRBJ2-1 | many | 13 | TRBV20-1 | CSAIEDSYNEQFF | TGCAGTGCTATCGAGGACAGCTACAATGAGCAGTTCTTC
. | TRBJ2-5 | . | 17 | TRBV5-4 | CASSGGAPGVVQETQYF | TGTGCCAGCAGCGGGGGGGCGCCGGGGGTTGTTCAAGAGACCCAGTACTTC
TRBD2 | TRBJ2-3 | many | 13 | TRBV29-1 | CSASGRAADTQYF | TGCAGCGCTAGCGGGAGGGCCGCAGATACGCAGTATTTT
. | TRBJ2-4 | . | 16 | TRBV5-6 | CASRPPTGPAKNIQYF | TGTGCCAGCAGACCCCCGACAGGTCCAGCCAAAAACATTCAGTACTTC
. | TRBJ1-4 | . | 14 | TRBV11-2 | CASSLRLASEKLFF | TGTGCCAGCAGCTTACGTTTGGCTAGTGAAAAACTGTTTTTT
TRBD1 | TRBJ1-5 | . | 16 | TRBV6-2/TRBV6-3 | CASSYYRDRANQPQHF | TGTGCCAGCAGTTACTACCGGGACAGGGCCAATCAGCCCCAGCATTTT